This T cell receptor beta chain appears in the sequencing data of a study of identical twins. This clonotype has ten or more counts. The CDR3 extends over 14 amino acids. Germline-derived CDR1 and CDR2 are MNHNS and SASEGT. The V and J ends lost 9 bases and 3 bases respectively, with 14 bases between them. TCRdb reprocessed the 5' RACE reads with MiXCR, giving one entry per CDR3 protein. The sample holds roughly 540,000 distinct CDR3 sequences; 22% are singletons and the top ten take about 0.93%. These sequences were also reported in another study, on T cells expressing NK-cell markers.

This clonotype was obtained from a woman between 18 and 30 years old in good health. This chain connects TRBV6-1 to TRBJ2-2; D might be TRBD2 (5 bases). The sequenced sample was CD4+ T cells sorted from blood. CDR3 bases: TGTGCCAGTAAGAGGGCAGATTACACCGGGGAGCTGTTTTTT. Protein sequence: CASKRADYTGELFF.